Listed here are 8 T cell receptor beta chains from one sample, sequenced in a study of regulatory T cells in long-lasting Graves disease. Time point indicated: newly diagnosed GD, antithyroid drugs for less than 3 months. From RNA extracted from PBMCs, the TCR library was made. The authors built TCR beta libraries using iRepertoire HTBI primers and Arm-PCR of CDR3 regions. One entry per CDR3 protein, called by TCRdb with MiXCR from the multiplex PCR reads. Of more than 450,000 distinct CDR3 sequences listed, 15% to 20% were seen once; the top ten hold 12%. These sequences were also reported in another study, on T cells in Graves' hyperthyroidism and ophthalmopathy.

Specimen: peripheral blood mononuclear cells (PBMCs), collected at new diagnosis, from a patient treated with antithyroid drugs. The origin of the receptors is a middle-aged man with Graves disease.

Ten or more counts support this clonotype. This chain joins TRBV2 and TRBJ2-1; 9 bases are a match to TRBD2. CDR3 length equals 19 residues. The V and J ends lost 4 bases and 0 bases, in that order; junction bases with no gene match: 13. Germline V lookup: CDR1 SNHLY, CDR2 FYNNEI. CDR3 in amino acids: CASSGGMGAGGLSYNEQFF. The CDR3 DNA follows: TGTGCCAGCAGTGGGGGGATGGGAGCGGGGGGCCTCTCCTACAATGAGCAGTTCTTC.

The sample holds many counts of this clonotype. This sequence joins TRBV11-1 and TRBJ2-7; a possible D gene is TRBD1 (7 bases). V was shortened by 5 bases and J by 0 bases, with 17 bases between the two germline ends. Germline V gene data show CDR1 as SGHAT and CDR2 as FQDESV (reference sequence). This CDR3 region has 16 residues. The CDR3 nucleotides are TGTGCCAGCAGCCCACCTCAGGGGGGCTTCTCCTACGAGCAGTACTTC. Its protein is CASSPPQGGFSYEQYF.

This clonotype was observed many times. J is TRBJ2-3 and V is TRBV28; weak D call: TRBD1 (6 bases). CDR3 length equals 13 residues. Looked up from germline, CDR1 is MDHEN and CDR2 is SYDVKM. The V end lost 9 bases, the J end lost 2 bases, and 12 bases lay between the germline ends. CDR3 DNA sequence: TGTGCCAGTTCCCGGGACACCACAGATACGCAGTATTTT. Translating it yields CASSRDTTDTQYF.

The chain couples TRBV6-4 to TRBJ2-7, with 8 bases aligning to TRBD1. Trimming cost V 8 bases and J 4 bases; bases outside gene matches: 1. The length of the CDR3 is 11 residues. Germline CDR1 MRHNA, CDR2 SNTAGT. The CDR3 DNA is TGTGCCAGCGGGGACAGGTACGAGCAGTACTTC. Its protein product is CASGDRYEQYF.

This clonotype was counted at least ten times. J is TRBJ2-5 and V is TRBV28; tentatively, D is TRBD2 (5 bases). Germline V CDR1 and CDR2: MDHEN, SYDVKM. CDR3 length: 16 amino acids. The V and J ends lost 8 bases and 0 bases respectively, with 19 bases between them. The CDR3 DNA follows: TGTGCCAGCGACCCCCCTCGATCGCGGGACCAAGAGACCCAGTACTTC. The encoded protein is CASDPPRSRDQETQYF.

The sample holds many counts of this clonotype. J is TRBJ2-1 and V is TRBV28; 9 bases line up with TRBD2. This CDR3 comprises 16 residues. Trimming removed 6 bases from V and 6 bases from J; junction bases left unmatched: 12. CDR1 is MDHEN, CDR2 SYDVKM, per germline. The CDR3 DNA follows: TGTGCCAGCAGCCCCCCGGGGCGGGGGGGGGGCAATGAGCAGTTCTTC. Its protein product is CASSPPGRGGGNEQFF.

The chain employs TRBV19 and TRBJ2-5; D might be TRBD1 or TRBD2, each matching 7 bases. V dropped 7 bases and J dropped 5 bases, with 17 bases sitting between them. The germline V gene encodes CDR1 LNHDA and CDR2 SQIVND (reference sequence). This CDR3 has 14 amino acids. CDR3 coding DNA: TGTGCCAGTAACCGGACAGGTAGCGGGGAGACCCAGTACTTC. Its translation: CASNRTGSGETQYF.

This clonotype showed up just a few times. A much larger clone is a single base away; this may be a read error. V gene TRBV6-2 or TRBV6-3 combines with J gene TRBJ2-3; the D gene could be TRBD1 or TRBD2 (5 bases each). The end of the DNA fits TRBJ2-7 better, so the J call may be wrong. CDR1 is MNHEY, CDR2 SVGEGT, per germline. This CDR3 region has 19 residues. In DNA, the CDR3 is TGTGCCAGCAGTGAAGCTCTCCGGCGGCTCGGGACGACCGACTACGAGCAGTACTTC. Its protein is CASSEALRRLGTTDYEQYF.